A single sample is the source of the 30 T cell receptor beta chains below, sequenced in a study of monozygotic twins with inflammatory bowel disease. Reanalyzing the 5' RACE reads, TCRdb keeps one entry per CDR3 protein, without DNA. This table lists nearly 450,000 distinct CDR3 sequences. The sample was blood. Receptor source: a human donor with ulcerative colitis or Crohn's disease, or a healthy co-twin of an affected twin (not recorded which).

The chain carries TRBV20-1 and TRBJ1-2; lacking DNA, the TRBD1 call made by TCRdb goes unchecked. CDR1 is DFQATT, CDR2 SNEGSKA, per germline (reference sequence). The CDR3 consists of 14 residues. CDR3 protein: CSAREDGQFYGYTF.

The CDR3 sequence: CSASPRTSGRSNEQYF. The chain joins TRBV20-1 to TRBJ2-7; the D gene TCRdb calls, TRBD2, cannot be checked with no DNA. Germline lookup yields CDR1 DFQATT and CDR2 SNEGSKA (reference sequence). CDR3 length: 16 residues.

The J gene is TRBJ2-7, the V gene TRBV5-1; the D call of TRBD1 rests on TCRdb alone, since no DNA is present to check it. Germline values: CDR1 SGHRS, CDR2 YFSETQ. The CDR3 runs to 14 residues. The CDR3 sequence: CASSTPDRAYEQYF.

V usage is TRBV5-4 and J usage is TRBJ2-1; with no DNA, the TCRdb D assignment of TRBD2 cannot be verified. The CDR3 is made up of 16 amino acids. CDR1 and CDR2 from the germline V gene are SGHNT and YYREEE (reference sequence). This chain's CDR3 is CASSRGTSGPGDEQFF.

The chain links TRBV12-3 or TRBV12-4 to TRBJ2-1; TCRdb names TRBD1, which stays unverified in the absence of DNA. This CDR3 is 13 amino acids long. CDR3 loop: CASSFRADNEQFF.

V gene TRBV27 combines with J gene TRBJ1-5; TCRdb indicates TRBD1, and absent DNA this call remains unverified. Germline CDR1 is MNHEY and CDR2 is SMNVEV (reference sequence). CDR3 length: 17 residues. CDR3 protein: CASSPIGQGAVNQPQHF.

The V call is TRBV10-3, the J call TRBJ2-5; as DNA is missing, the TRBD1 call by TCRdb cannot be tested. In germline, CDR1 is ENHRY, CDR2 SYGVKD. This CDR3 spans 13 amino acids. CDR3 protein: CAISEGGRETQYF.

The chain recombines TRBV12-3 or TRBV12-4 with TRBJ2-2. CDR3 length equals 17 residues. The CDR3 protein is CASSLNGALGDTGELFF.

J is TRBJ2-7 and V is TRBV7-9. Germline loops: CDR1 SEHNR, CDR2 FQNEAQ (reference sequence). The CDR3 extends over 12 amino acids. CDR3 sequence: CASRWDSYEQYF.

The rearrangement uses TRBV5-1 and TRBJ2-2. Germline V gene lookup returns CDR1 SGHRS and CDR2 YFSETQ. This CDR3 region has 16 residues. CDR3 protein: CASCPGSAPNTGELFF.

V and J are TRBV12-3 or TRBV12-4 and TRBJ2-2; with no DNA, the TCRdb D assignment of TRBD1 cannot be verified. This CDR3 contains 16 residues. The chain's CDR3 is CASSLWGPPGSGELFF.

The genes are TRBV4-1 and TRBJ1-1; TCRdb indicates TRBD1, and absent DNA this call remains unverified. This CDR3 has 16 amino acids. CDR1 MGHRA and CDR2 YSYEKL come from the germline V gene. The CDR3 is CASREGQGHMNTEAFF.

The chain combines TRBV5-1 with TRBJ2-7; TCRdb gives TRBD2 as the D gene, but with no DNA this cannot be confirmed. Germline assignment: CDR1 SGHRS and CDR2 YFSETQ. CDR3 length: 14 amino acids. The CDR3 loop reads CASSLRLAGNEQYF.

J is TRBJ2-7 and V is TRBV18; as DNA is missing, the TRBD1 call by TCRdb cannot be tested. This CDR3 contains 13 residues. CDR1 and CDR2 (germline): KGHSH, LQKENI. The CDR3 sequence is CASSPSSPGEQYF.

The chain is built from TRBV12-3 or TRBV12-4 and TRBJ1-6. The CDR3 loop spans 11 amino acids. CDR3 residues: CASSSTDFLHF.

The gene calls are TRBV9 and TRBJ1-3. In germline, CDR1 is SGDLS, CDR2 YYNGEE. The CDR3 totals 13 residues. This chain's CDR3 is CASSGSSGNTIYF.

The V gene is TRBV19, the J gene TRBJ2-1. The CDR3 spans 11 residues. CDR1 and CDR2 (germline): LNHDA, SQIVND (reference sequence). The CDR3 sequence is CASSIGREQFF.

The CDR3 spells CSARSPIGGSYNEQFF. This chain connects TRBV20-1 to TRBJ2-1. Germline V CDR1 and CDR2: DFQATT, SNEGSKA (reference sequence). The length of the CDR3 is 16 residues.

The rearrangement links TRBV5-1 to TRBJ2-7; TCRdb reports TRBD1, a call that lacks DNA to check it against. This CDR3 comprises 16 residues. The germline V gene has CDR1 SGHRS and CDR2 YFSETQ. This CDR3 reads CASSLDIGTGSHEQYF.

V gene TRBV3-1 combines with J gene TRBJ1-1; the TCRdb call, TRBD1, lacks DNA for checking. The CDR3 sequence is 16 residues long. Germline V gene sequence: CDR1 LGHDT, CDR2 YNNKEL (reference sequence). The CDR3 spells CASSHGLTGVGTEAFF.

The CDR3 reads CAWRNNRDRARTEAFF. V gene TRBV30 combines with J gene TRBJ1-1; TCRdb names TRBD1, which stays unverified in the absence of DNA. Germline V gene sequence: CDR1 GTSNPN, CDR2 SVGIG (reference sequence). The CDR3 length is 16 residues.

This CDR3 is CASSLRDQGTGELFF. This chain joins TRBV12-3 or TRBV12-4 and TRBJ2-2; lacking DNA, the TRBD1 call made by TCRdb goes unchecked. The CDR3 extends over 15 amino acids.

The rearrangement links TRBV20-1 to TRBJ2-3. The germline CDR1 and CDR2 sequences are DFQATT and SNEGSKA (reference sequence). The CDR3 spans 12 residues. The CDR3 spells CSLAENADTQYF.

V usage is TRBV20-1 and J usage is TRBJ2-1; TCRdb designates TRBD2, a call that cannot be tested without DNA. The length of the CDR3 is 17 residues. The germline V gene encodes CDR1 DFQATT and CDR2 SNEGSKA (reference sequence). CDR3 in amino acids: CSARELAGLSSYNEQFF.

The chain uses TRBV20-1 and TRBJ2-1; TCRdb returns TRBD2, unconfirmable since there is no DNA. This CDR3 region has 12 residues. Germline V gene lookup returns CDR1 DFQATT and CDR2 SNEGSKA (reference sequence). This CDR3 is CSAGLARNEQFF.

The chain employs TRBV9 and TRBJ2-1; the TCRdb call, TRBD1, lacks DNA for checking. Germline-derived CDR1 and CDR2 are SGDLS and YYNGEE. The length of the CDR3 is 15 residues. CDR3 sequence: CASSVGTGRDNEQFF.

The rearrangement links TRBV3-1 to TRBJ1-2; TCRdb's D call of TRBD1 is untestable without DNA. This CDR3 comprises 14 residues. Germline V CDR1 and CDR2: LGHDT, YNNKEL (reference sequence). The CDR3 loop reads CASSHWGNRENYTF.

V usage is TRBV15 and J usage is TRBJ2-3; there is no DNA to check the TCRdb D call of TRBD1. The CDR3 sequence is 17 residues long. Germline CDR1 LNHNV, CDR2 YYDKDF (reference sequence). CDR3 loop: CATSRDRGRGRTDTQYF.

The gene calls are TRBV27 and TRBJ2-1; TCRdb returns TRBD1, unconfirmable since there is no DNA. Germline CDR1 is MNHEY and CDR2 is SMNVEV (reference sequence). The CDR3 sequence is 14 residues long. The CDR3 protein is CASSGARSYNEQFF.

This rearrangement joins TRBV20-1 to TRBJ1-5. CDR3 size: 13 residues. Germline assignment: CDR1 DFQATT and CDR2 SNEGSKA (reference sequence). CDR3: CSARDLRYQPQHF.